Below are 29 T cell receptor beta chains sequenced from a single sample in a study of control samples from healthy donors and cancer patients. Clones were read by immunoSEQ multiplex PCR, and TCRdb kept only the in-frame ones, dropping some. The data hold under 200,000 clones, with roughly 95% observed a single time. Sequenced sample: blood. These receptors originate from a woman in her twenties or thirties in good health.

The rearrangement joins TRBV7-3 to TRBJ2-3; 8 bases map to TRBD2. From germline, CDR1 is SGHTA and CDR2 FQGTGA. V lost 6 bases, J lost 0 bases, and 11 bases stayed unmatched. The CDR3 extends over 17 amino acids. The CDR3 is CASSAGTSGPSTDTQYF. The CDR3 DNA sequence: TGTGCCAGCAGTGCGGGCACTAGCGGCCCTAGCACAGATACGCAGTATTTT.

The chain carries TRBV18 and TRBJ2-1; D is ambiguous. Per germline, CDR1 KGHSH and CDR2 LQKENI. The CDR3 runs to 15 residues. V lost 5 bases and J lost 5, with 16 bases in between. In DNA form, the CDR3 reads TGTGCCAGCTCATCGACGTACCAACAGCACAATGAGCAGTTCTTC. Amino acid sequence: CASSSTYQQHNEQFF.

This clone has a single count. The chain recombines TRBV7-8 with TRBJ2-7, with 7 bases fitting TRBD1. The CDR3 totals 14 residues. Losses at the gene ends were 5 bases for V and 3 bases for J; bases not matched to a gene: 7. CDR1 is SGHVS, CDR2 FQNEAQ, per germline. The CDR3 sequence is CASSLIGDSYEQYF. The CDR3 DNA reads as TGTGCCAGCAGCCTTATCGGGGACAGCTACGAGCAGTACTTC.

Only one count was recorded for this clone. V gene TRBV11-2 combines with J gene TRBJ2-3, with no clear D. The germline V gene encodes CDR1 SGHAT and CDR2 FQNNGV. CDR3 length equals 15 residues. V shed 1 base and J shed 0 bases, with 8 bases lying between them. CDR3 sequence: CASSLVLRSTDTQYF. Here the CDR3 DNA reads TGTGCCAGCAGCTTAGTCCTCAGGAGCACAGATACGCAGTATTTT.

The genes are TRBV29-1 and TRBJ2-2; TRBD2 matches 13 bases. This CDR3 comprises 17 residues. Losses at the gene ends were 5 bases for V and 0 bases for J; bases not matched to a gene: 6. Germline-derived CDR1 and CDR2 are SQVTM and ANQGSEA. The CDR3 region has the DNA TGCAGCGTTTCGGGGACTAGCGGGACCGCGAACACCGGGGAGCTGTTTTTT. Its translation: CSVSGTSGTANTGELFF.

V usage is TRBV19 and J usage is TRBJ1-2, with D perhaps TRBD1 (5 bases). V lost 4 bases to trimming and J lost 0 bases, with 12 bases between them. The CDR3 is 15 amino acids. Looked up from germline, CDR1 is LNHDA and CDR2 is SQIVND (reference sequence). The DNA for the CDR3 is TGTGCCAGTAGTACTACCGGGGCCTCTAACTATGGCTACACCTTC. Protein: CASSTTGASNYGYTF.

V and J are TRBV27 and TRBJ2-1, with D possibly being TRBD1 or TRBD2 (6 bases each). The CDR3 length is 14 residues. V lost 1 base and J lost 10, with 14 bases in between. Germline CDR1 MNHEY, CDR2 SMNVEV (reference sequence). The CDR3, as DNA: TGTGCCAGCAGTTTATTGGGGGGCCGGAGCGAGCAGTTCTTC. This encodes CASSLLGGRSEQFF.

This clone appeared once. The chain's CDR3 is CASSSRSSPLHF. CDR3 nucleotides: TGTGCCAGCAGTTCCCGTAGCTCACCCCTCCACTTT. The V gene is TRBV12-3 or TRBV12-4, the J gene TRBJ1-6, with D hard to call. The CDR3 runs to 12 residues. V lost 4 bases, J lost 10 bases, and 8 bases lay in between.

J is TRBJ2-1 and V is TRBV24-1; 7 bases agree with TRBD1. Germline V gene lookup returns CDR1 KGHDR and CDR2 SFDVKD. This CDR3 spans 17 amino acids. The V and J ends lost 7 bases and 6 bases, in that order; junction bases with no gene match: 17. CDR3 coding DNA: TGTGCCACCAGGACCCCGCAACAGGGGCCTGCTGGCAATGAGCAGTTCTTC. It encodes CATRTPQQGPAGNEQFF.

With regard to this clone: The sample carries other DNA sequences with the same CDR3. The CDR3 DNA sequence: TGTGCCAGCAGCGTAGGCAGATTGAACACTGAAGCTTTCTTT. Translated, it gives CASSVGRLNTEAFF. The chain uses TRBV9 and TRBJ1-1; no clear D. The ends were cut back, 0 bases at V and 0 bases at J, with 6 bases in the middle. Germline lookup yields CDR1 SGDLS and CDR2 YYNGEE. The CDR3 is 14 amino acids. Using reference TRBV9 and TRBJ1-1 for the parts outside the CDR3, the full variable domain is DSGVTQTPKHLITATGQRVTLRCSPRSGDLSVYWYQQSLDQGLQFLIQYYNGEERAKGNILERFSAQQFPDLHSELNLSSLELGDSALYFCASSVGRLNTEAFFGQGTRLTVV.

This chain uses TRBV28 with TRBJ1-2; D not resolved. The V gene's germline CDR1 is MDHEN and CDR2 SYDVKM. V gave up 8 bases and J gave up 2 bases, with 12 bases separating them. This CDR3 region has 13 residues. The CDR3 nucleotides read TGTGCCAGCCCGAGTGGAGGGAACTATGGCTACACCTTC. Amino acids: CASPSGGNYGYTF.

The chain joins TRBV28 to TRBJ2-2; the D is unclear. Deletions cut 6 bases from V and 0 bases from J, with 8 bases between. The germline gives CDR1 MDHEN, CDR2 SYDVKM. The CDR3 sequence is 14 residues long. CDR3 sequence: CASSLPTNTGELFF. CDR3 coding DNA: TGTGCCAGCAGCCTCCCAACGAACACCGGGGAGCTGTTTTTT.

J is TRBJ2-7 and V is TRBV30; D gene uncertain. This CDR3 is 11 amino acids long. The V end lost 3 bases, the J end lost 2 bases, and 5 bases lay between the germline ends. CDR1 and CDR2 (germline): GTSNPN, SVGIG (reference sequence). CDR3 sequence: CAWRTTYEQYF. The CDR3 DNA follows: TGTGCCTGGAGGACAACCTACGAGCAGTACTTC.

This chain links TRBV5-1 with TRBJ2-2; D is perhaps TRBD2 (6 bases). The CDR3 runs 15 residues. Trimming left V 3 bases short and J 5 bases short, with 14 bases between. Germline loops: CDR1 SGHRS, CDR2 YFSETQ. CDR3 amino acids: CASSSGVSGTGELFF. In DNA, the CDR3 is TGCGCCAGCAGCTCGGGGGTCTCAGGGACCGGGGAGCTGTTTTTT.

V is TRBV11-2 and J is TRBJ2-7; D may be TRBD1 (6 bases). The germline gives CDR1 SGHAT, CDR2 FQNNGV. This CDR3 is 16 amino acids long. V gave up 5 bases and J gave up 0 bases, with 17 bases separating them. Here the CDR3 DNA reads TGTGCCAGCAGCCACCAAGGACAGTTTAGCTCCTACGAGCAGTACTTC. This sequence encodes CASSHQGQFSSYEQYF.

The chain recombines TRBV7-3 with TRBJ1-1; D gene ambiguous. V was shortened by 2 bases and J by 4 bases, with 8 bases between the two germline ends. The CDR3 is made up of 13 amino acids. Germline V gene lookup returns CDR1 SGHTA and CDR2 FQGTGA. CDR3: CASSLAPTTEAFF. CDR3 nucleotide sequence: TGTGCCAGCAGCTTAGCACCGACCACTGAAGCTTTCTTT. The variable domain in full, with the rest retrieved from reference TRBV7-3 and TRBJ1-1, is GAGVSQTPSNKVTEKGKYVELRCDPISGHTALYWYRQSLGQGPEFLIYFQGTGAADDSGLPNDRFFAVRPEGSVSTLKIQRTERGDSAVYLCASSLAPTTEAFFGQGTRLTVV.

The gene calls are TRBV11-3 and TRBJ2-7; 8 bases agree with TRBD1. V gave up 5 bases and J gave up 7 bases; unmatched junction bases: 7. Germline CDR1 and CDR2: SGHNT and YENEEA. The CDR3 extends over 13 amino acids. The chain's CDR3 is CASSQRTGREQYF. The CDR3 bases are TGTGCCAGCAGCCAACGGACAGGGCGTGAGCAGTACTTC.

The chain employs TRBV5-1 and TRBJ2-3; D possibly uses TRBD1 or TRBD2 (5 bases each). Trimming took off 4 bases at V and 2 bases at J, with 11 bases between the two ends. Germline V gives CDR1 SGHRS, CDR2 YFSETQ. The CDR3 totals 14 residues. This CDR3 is CASSAGGPTDTQYF. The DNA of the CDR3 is TGCGCCAGCAGCGCTGGGGGTCCCACAGATACGCAGTATTTT. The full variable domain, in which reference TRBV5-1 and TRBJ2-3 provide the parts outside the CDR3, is KAGVTQTPRYLIKTRGQQVTLSCSPISGHRSVSWYQQTPGQGLQFLFEYFSETQRNKGNFPGRFSGRQFSNSRSEMNVSTLELGDSALYLCASSAGGPTDTQYFGPGTRLTVL.

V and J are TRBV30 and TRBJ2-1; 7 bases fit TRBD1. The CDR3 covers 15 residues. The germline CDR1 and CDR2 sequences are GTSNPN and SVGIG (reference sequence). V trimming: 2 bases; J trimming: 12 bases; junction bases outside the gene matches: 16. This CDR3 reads CAWSSPGTEINWQFF. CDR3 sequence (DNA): TGTGCCTGGAGTTCACCCGGGACAGAAATAAATTGGCAGTTCTTC.

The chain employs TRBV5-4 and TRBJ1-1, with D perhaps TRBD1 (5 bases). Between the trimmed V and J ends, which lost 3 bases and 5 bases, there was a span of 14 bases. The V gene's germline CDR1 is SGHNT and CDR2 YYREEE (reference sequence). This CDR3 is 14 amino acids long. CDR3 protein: CASSSRVVGTEAFF. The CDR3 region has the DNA TGTGCCAGCAGCTCCAGGGTTGTCGGGACTGAAGCTTTCTTT. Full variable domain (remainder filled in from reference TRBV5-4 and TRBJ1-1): ETGVTQSPTHLIKTRGQQVTLRCSSQSGHNTVSWYQQALGQGPQFIFQYYREEENGRGNFPPRFSGLQFPNYSSELNVNALELDDSALYLCASSSRVVGTEAFFGQGTRLTVV.

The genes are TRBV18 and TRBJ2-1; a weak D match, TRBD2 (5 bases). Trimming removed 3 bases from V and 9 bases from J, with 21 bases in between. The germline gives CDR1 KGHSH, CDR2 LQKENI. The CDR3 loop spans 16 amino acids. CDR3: CASSPGAEQHVGEQFF. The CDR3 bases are TGTGCCAGCTCACCGGGAGCGGAGCAACACGTCGGTGAGCAGTTCTTC.

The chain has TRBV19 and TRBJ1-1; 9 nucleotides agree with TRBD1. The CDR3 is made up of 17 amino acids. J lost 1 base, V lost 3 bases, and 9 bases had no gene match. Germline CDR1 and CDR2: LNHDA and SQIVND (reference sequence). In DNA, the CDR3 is TGTGCCAGTAGTATCTCGAGGACAGGGGTCAGGAACACTGAAGCTTTCTTT. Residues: CASSISRTGVRNTEAFF.

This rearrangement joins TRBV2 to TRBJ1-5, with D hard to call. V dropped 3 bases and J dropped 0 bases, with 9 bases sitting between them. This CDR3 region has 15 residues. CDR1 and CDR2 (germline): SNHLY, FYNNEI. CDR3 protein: CASSEQPDSNQPQHF. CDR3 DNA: TGTGCCAGCAGTGAGCAGCCGGATAGCAATCAGCCCCAGCATTTT.

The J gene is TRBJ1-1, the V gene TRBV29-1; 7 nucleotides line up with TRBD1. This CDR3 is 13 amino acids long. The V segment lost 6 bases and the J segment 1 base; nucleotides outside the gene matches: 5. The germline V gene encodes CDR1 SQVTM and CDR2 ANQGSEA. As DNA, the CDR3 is TGCAGCGTGTCGACAGGGCCGAACACTGAAGCTTTCTTT. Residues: CSVSTGPNTEAFF. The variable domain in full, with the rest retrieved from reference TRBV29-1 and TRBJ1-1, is SAVISQKPSRDICQRGTSLTIQCQVDSQVTMMFWYRQQPGQSLTLIATANQGSEATYESGFVIDKFPISRPNLTFSTLTVSNMSPEDSSIYLCSVSTGPNTEAFFGQGTRLTVV.

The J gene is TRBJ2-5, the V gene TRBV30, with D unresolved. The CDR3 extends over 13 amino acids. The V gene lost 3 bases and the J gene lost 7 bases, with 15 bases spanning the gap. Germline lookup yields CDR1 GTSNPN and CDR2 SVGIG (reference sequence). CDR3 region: CAWSKTASGTQYF. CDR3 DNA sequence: TGTGCCTGGAGCAAGACCGCTTCCGGGACCCAGTACTTC.

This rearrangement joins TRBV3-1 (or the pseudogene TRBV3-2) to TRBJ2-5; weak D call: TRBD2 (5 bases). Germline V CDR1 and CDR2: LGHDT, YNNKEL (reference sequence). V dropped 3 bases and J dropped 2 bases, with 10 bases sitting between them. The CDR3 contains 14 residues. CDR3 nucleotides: TGTGCCAGCAGCCACGGCACGGGACAAGAGACCCAGTACTTC. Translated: CASSHGTGQETQYF.

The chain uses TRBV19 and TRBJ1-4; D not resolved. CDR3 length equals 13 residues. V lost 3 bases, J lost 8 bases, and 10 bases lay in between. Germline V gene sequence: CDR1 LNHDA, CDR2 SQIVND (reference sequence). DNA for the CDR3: TGTGCCAGTAGTATTTCGCCGGCAGAAAAACTGTTTTTT. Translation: CASSISPAEKLFF.

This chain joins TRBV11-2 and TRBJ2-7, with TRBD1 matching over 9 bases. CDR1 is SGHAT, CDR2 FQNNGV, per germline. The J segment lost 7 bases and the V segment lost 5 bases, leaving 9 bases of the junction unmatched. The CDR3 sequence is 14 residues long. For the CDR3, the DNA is TGTGCCAGCAGCCCAGGGACAGGGCTGGAAGAGCAGTACTTC. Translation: CASSPGTGLEEQYF.

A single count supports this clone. In DNA form, the CDR3 reads TGTGCCAGCAGCTTGTTACAGGGGGTGTACAATGAGCAGTTCTTC. Translation gives CASSLLQGVYNEQFF. This chain joins TRBV5-4 and TRBJ2-1; TRBD1 agrees at 8 bases. CDR1 is SGHNT, CDR2 YYREEE, per germline (reference sequence). J was trimmed by 4 bases and V by 1 base; bases with no gene match: 4. This CDR3 is 15 amino acids long.